These T cell receptor beta chains were read from a single sample in a study of T cell repertoires in cytomegalovirus infection. Their recognized antigens are unknown. Each CDR3 protein gets one entry after TCRdb re-called the reads with MiXCR. This sample has 400,000 to 600,000 distinct CDR3 sequences; about 39% occur once, and the top ten carry about 41%. The sample was cultured PBMCs, taken from culture after CMV antigen stimulation. The receptors derive from a human donor in good health (CMV status not recorded). Some clones in this sample may be carry-over from other donors' samples. Both conserved end residues are part of each CDR3. D genes are given only for firm matches. The size field is filled for only some rows; it gives once, few, many or a size class.

D gene,J gene,V gene,clone size,CDR3 DNA,CDR3 protein
TRBD1,TRBJ2-3,TRBV4-1,-,TGCGCCAGCAGCCGGGACAGGGCGGCTGATACGCAGTATTTT,CASSRDRAADTQYF
TRBD2,TRBJ2-3,TRBV7-9,-,TGTGCCAGCAGCTTAGCGTTGAGCGGGGGGGCAGATACGCAGTATTTT,CASSLALSGGADTQYF
-,TRBJ1-6,TRBV7-2,-,TGTGCCAGCAGCTTAGTCTCGACAGCAGTGGGACCCCTCCACTTT,CASSLVSTAVGPLHF
-,TRBJ2-5,TRBV5-1,-,TGCGCCAGCAGCTTGGCCCGCAGGGGTGGAGAGACCCAGTACTTC,CASSLARRGGETQYF
-,TRBJ1-5,TRBV5-1,-,TGCGCCAGCAGCTTGGAAGGACAGCATCAGCCCCAGCATTTT,CASSLEGQHQPQHF
-,TRBJ2-1,TRBV7-9,few,TGTGCCAGCAGCTTAGGGCAAATCCTCTTCTACAATGAGCAGTTCTTC,CASSLGQILFYNEQFF
TRBD1,TRBJ2-7,TRBV5-5,-,TGTGCCAGCAGCTTTGGGGGACAGATATACGAGCAGTACTTC,CASSFGGQIYEQYF
-,TRBJ2-1,TRBV28,once,TGTGCCAGCAGTTACGACTCATCTCAAGTCGGTGCGGGGCAGTTCTTC,CASSYDSSQVGAGQFF
TRBD2,TRBJ2-1,TRBV10-3,-,TGTGCCATCTATAGCGGGAGAATTGGGGAGCAGTTCTTC,CAIYSGRIGEQFF
TRBD2,TRBJ2-5,TRBV7-2,-,TGTGCCAGCAGCTTCGGGACTAGCGGGGGCTGGTACCAAGAGACCCAGTACTTC,CASSFGTSGGWYQETQYF
TRBD2,TRBJ2-5,TRBV7-9,-,TGTGCCACCCGCGGAGCGGGGGGACAAGAGACCCAGTACTTC,CATRGAGGQETQYF
-,TRBJ1-3,TRBV6-1,-,TGTGCCAGCAGTGAAAACTGGGGAAACACCATATATTTT,CASSENWGNTIYF